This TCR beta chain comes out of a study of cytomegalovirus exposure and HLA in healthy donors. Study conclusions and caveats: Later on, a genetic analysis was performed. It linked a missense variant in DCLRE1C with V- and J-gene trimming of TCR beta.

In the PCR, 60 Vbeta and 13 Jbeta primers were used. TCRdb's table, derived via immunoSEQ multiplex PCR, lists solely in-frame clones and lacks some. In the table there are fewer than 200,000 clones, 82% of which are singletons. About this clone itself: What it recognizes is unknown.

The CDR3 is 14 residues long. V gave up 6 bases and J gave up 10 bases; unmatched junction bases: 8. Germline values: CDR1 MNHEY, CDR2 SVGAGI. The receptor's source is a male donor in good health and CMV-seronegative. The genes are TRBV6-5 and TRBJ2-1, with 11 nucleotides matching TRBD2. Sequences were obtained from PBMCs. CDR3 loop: CASRIAGGSGEQFF. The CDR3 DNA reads TGTGCCAGCAGGATAGCGGGGGGGAGCGGGGAGCAGTTCTTC.